Below, 20 T cell receptor beta chains from the same sample are listed, as sequenced in a study of T cell responses to AZD1222 COVID-19 vaccine. TCRdb keeps only in-frame clones here, not all; method: immunoSEQ multiplex PCR. The table shows fewer than 85,000 clones, with roughly 85% occurring only once. The sample was peripheral blood, taken 28 days after the second AZD1222 dose. The receptors stem from an adult who received the AZD1222 COVID-19 vaccine.

The chain recombines TRBV7-9 with TRBJ1-6, with D hard to call. The germline CDR1 and CDR2 sequences are SEHNR and FQNEAQ (reference sequence). The V end was cut by 1 base, the J end by 5 bases, with 12 bases between. There are 16 residues in the CDR3. Here the CDR3 DNA reads TGTGCCAGCAGCTTAGGACGGGCGTTCGATAATTCACCCCTCCACTTT. This sequence encodes CASSLGRAFDNSPLHF.

This chain uses TRBV5-1 with TRBJ1-3; the D gene is possibly TRBD1 (5 bases). CDR1 is SGHRS and CDR2 is YFSETQ in the germline V gene. V lost 4 bases and J lost 8, with 16 bases in between. The CDR3 sequence is 14 residues long. As DNA, the CDR3 is TGCGCCAGCAGCGGGCAGGGCGCGGGGGACACCATATATTTT. Its translation is CASSGQGAGDTIYF. Supplemented by reference TRBV5-1 and TRBJ1-3, the full variable domain reads KAGVTQTPRYLIKTRGQQVTLSCSPISGHRSVSWYQQTPGQGLQFLFEYFSETQRNKGNFPGRFSGRQFSNSRSEMNVSTLELGDSALYLCASSGQGAGDTIYFGEGSWLTVV.

V gene TRBV28 combines with J gene TRBJ2-3, with TRBD2 as a possible D gene (6 bases). This CDR3 is 15 amino acids long. Deletions cut 5 bases from V and 6 bases from J, with 18 bases between. The germline gives CDR1 MDHEN, CDR2 SYDVKM. Here the CDR3 DNA reads TGTGCCAGCAGTGACCACCAGGCGGGGAGGGATACGCAGTATTTT. Translated: CASSDHQAGRDTQYF.

The chain joins TRBV6-2 or TRBV6-3 to TRBJ2-7; 10 bases fit TRBD2. Germline CDR1 reads MNHEY; CDR2 reads SVGEGT. V shed 5 bases and J 5 bases; nucleotides not matched to a gene: 18. The CDR3 is 18 residues long. The CDR3 spells CASSHNLAIAGGLDEQYF. In DNA form, the CDR3 reads TGTGCCAGCAGTCACAATTTGGCCATAGCGGGAGGTCTAGACGAGCAGTACTTC.

The rearrangement links TRBV5-8 to TRBJ1-1; D is unresolved. The CDR3 has 11 amino acids. Germline CDR1 and CDR2: SGHTS and YDEGEE. Trimming shortened V by 1 base and J by 2 bases, and 0 bases separated the two germline ends. The DNA for the CDR3 is TGTGCCAGCAGCTTGAACACTGAAGCTTTCTTT. Amino acids: CASSLNTEAFF.

In its sample, this clone was seen a few times. The CDR3 coding sequence is TGTGCCAGCAGTCTTACAGGGGGTACCATATATTTT. Its protein is CASSLTGGTIYF. This chain links TRBV12-3 or TRBV12-4 with TRBJ1-3; 8 bases fit TRBD1. J lost 10 bases, V lost 5 bases, and 4 bases had no gene match. The CDR3 consists of 12 residues.

This clone appeared once. This chain links TRBV19 with TRBJ2-1; maybe TRBD2 (6 bases). Germline loops: CDR1 LNHDA, CDR2 SQIVND (reference sequence). There are 12 residues in the CDR3. V lost 8 bases and J 7 bases, leaving 12 bases between the germline ends. CDR3 DNA sequence: TGTGCCAGTCGGGGTAGCGGTAATGAGCAGTTCTTC. Its translation is CASRGSGNEQFF. Using reference TRBV19 and TRBJ2-1 for the parts outside the CDR3, the full variable domain is DGGITQSPKYLFRKEGQNVTLSCEQNLNHDAMYWYRQDPGQGLRLIYYSQIVNDFQKGDIAEGYSVSREKKESFPLTVTSAQKNPTAFYLCASRGSGNEQFFGPGTRLTVL.

This chain connects TRBV29-1 to TRBJ1-2; unclear D gene. Trimming shortened V by 0 bases and J by 4 bases, and 9 bases separated the two germline ends. The CDR3 runs 13 residues. Germline V gives CDR1 SQVTM, CDR2 ANQGSEA. CDR3 amino acids: CSVEEMRFYGYTF. Written as DNA, the CDR3 is TGCAGCGTTGAAGAAATGAGGTTCTATGGCTACACCTTC.

This chain links TRBV4-1 with TRBJ2-7; D might be TRBD2 (5 bases). The germline V and J ends were trimmed by 0 bases and 2 bases, with 17 bases remaining between them. Germline values: CDR1 MGHRA, CDR2 YSYEKL. This CDR3 comprises 17 residues. In DNA form, the CDR3 reads TGCGCCAGCAGCCAAGATCGGAGGACCCGGGCCCCCTACGAGCAGTACTTC. Translated, it gives CASSQDRRTRAPYEQYF.

This chain connects TRBV9 to TRBJ2-7, with D unresolved. Per the germline V gene, CDR1 is SGDLS and CDR2 is YYNGEE. V gave up 0 bases and J gave up 2 bases, with 12 bases separating them. The CDR3 spans 15 residues. The CDR3 loop reads CASSVAVGSTYEQYF. CDR3 nucleotides: TGTGCCAGCAGCGTAGCAGTGGGGTCCACCTACGAGCAGTACTTC.

The V gene is TRBV5-1, the J gene TRBJ2-3; 10 bases align to TRBD2. From germline, CDR1 is SGHRS and CDR2 YFSETQ. Trimming at V came to 1 base and at J to 4 bases, leaving 3 bases not matched to a gene. The CDR3 extends over 15 amino acids. CDR3 protein: CASSLLAGVADTQYF. In nucleotides, the CDR3 is TGCGCCAGCAGCTTGCTAGCGGGAGTGGCAGATACGCAGTATTTT.

The chain couples TRBV29-1 to TRBJ1-1; TRBD1 aligns across 8 bases. The CDR3 consists of 14 residues. V gave up 7 bases and J gave up 1 base; unmatched junction bases: 8. Germline CDR1 is SQVTM and CDR2 is ANQGSEA. CDR3 in amino acids: CSAAFGTGNTEAFF. CDR3 DNA: TGCAGCGCCGCCTTTGGGACAGGGAACACTGAAGCTTTCTTT.

The V and J genes are TRBV7-2 and TRBJ2-1; 10 bases fit TRBD2. The ends lost 5 bases at V and 9 bases at J; junction bases unmatched: 10. This CDR3 has 15 residues. CDR1 and CDR2 from the germline V gene are SGHTA and FQGNSA. CDR3 sequence: CASSGLAGAIGEQFF. DNA of the CDR3: TGTGCCAGCAGCGGTCTAGCGGGAGCTATTGGTGAGCAGTTCTTC. Looking up the rest from reference TRBV7-2 and TRBJ2-1 gives the full variable domain: GAGVSQSPSNKVTEKGKDVELRCDPISGHTALYWYRQSLGQGLEFLIYFQGNSAPDKSGLPSDRFSAERTGGSVSTLTIQRTQQEDSAVYLCASSGLAGAIGEQFFGPGTRLTVL.

The sample holds many counts of this clone. The rearrangement links TRBV12-3 or TRBV12-4 to TRBJ2-7; D unresolved. The CDR3 is 13 amino acids. V lost 3 bases and J lost 1, with 7 bases in between. The CDR3 bases are TGTGCCAGCAGTTTCGGACCGTCCTACGAGCAGTACTTC. Its translation is CASSFGPSYEQYF.

This clone showed up just a few times. The J gene is TRBJ1-2, the V gene TRBV7-8; D possibly corresponds to TRBD1 (6 bases). Germline-derived CDR1 and CDR2 are SGHVS and FQNEAQ. The CDR3 loop spans 14 amino acids. V lost 0 bases, J lost 8 bases, and 13 bases lay in between. The CDR3 bases are TGTGCCAGCAGCTTAGCAGGGACACTGGACGGCTACACCTTC. The encoded protein is CASSLAGTLDGYTF.

In this sample, this clone turned up a few times. The chain joins TRBV2 to TRBJ1-2; D is unresolved. V was cut by 3 bases and J by 11 bases, with 16 bases left in between. Germline V gene data show CDR1 as SNHLY and CDR2 as FYNNEI. CDR3 length: 13 amino acids. CDR3 sequence: CASSDIPNRTYTF. The CDR3 DNA reads as TGTGCCAGCAGTGATATCCCGAACCGGACGTACACCTTC.

The chain joins TRBV7-8 to TRBJ2-7, with 9 bases fitting TRBD2. Germline loops: CDR1 SGHVS, CDR2 FQNEAQ. This CDR3 has 19 amino acids. Trimming took 7 bases from V and 4 from J; bases not matched to a gene: 23. This chain's CDR3 is CASTLTLTSGSLHLYEQYF. In nucleotides, the CDR3 is TGTGCCAGCACCCTTACGCTGACTAGCGGCTCCCTACACCTTTACGAGCAGTACTTC.

The chain has TRBV5-1 and TRBJ1-2; 9 bases align to TRBD1. The CDR3 covers 16 residues. The V segment lost 5 bases and the J segment 8 bases; nucleotides outside the gene matches: 16. CDR1 and CDR2 (germline): SGHRS, YFSETQ. CDR3: CASSSQPSGQGYGYTF. DNA of the CDR3: TGCGCCAGCAGTTCCCAACCATCGGGACAGGGTTACGGCTACACCTTC. Supplemented by reference TRBV5-1 and TRBJ1-2, the full variable domain reads KAGVTQTPRYLIKTRGQQVTLSCSPISGHRSVSWYQQTPGQGLQFLFEYFSETQRNKGNFPGRFSGRQFSNSRSEMNVSTLELGDSALYLCASSSQPSGQGYGYTFGSGTRLTVV.

This clone was found once. The chain is built from TRBV2 and TRBJ1-2; possibly TRBD1 for D (6 bases). Trimming shortened V by 2 bases and J by 2 bases, and 15 bases separated the two germline ends. This CDR3 has 16 amino acids. Germline CDR1 SNHLY, CDR2 FYNNEI. CDR3: CASSELFEGGNYGYTF. In DNA form, the CDR3 reads TGTGCCAGCAGTGAATTGTTTGAGGGGGGAAACTATGGCTACACCTTC.

The V call is TRBV9, the J call TRBJ2-5, with D perhaps TRBD2 (5 bases). The V end lost 0 bases, the J end lost 5 bases, and 5 bases lay between the germline ends. The germline V gene encodes CDR1 SGDLS and CDR2 YYNGEE. The CDR3 is 12 residues long. Here the CDR3 DNA reads TGTGCCAGCAGCGTAGGCGGGGAGACCCAGTACTTC. Translation: CASSVGGETQYF.